This TCR beta chain was captured by sequencing in a study of blood T cell repertoires in COVID-19. Assay used: immunoSEQ multiplex PCR; TCRdb lists only in-frame clones, some missing. Among some 240,000 clones listed, roughly 84% were seen once. The receptor comes from a woman aged 40 to 55 who had recovered from COVID-19. Sequencing was performed on peripheral blood.

This chain's CDR3 is CASSLEVGGPLEQYF. The DNA of the CDR3 is TGTGCCAGCAGCTTGGAGGTGGGGGGGCCCCTCGAGCAGTACTTC. V and J are TRBV5-5 and TRBJ2-7; weak D call: TRBD2 (7 bases). There are 15 residues in the CDR3. Trimming removed 0 bases from V and 6 bases from J, with 16 bases in between. Germline loops: CDR1 SGHKS, CDR2 YYEKEE (reference sequence).